This TCR beta chain appears in the sequencing data of a study of CD8 T cells in Susac syndrome (dated by TCRdb to between 2018 and 2021). Regarding the research as a whole: Among the sequenced Susac syndrome patients, five or six had clinically active disease and about eight were in clinical remission. At blood withdrawal, Susac syndrome patients were therapy-naive, treated with corticosteroids (with IVIg additionally given to some), or treated with IVIg alone. The study used repertoire sequencing to test whether antigen drove CD8+ T cell activation and differentiation in Susac syndrome. What the work shows at the level of the full study, not this receptor alone: The CD4+ T cell repertoire of patients with Susac syndrome showed no detectable clonal expansion. The number of individuals in the TCR sequencing and HLA analysis was acknowledged as relatively small.

High-throughput TCR beta sequencing profiled peripheral blood CD8+ and CD4+ T cells from healthy donors, Susac syndrome patients and multiple sclerosis patients. The Susac syndrome patients fulfilled recently defined diagnostic criteria for either definite or probable disease. Bulk CD8+ and CD4+ T cells were purified by magnetic negative isolation, while CD8+ TEMRA cells were enriched using FACS. Blood was drawn into EDTA tubes, processed within 24 hours, and PBMCs were isolated by density gradient centrifugation. PBMCs destined for TCR sequencing were cryopreserved in liquid nitrogen and later thawed in a 37 °C water bath. The sorted or isolated CD4+, CD8+ and CD8+ TEMRA cells reached a purity of at least 90%. Comments on this clonotype: The target of this receptor is not known. No clone much larger than this one lies a single base away; base qualities are absent.

RNA was extracted using the RNeasy kit, and roughly 0.5 to 1 microgram was reverse transcribed with random hexamers. The immunoSEQ multiplex PCR assay, covering 54 Vbeta and 13 Jbeta segments, was used to amplify TCR beta CDR3 regions. To correct PCR amplification bias, a synthetic template baseline was used for both primer optimization and computational correction. In the paper's pipeline: Reads were assigned to V, D and J genes according to IMGT and analyzed in immunoSEQ Analyzer, with only productive sequences retained. To calculate clonality, Shannon entropy was normalized by log2 of the number of productive unique sequences and then subtracted from one. For each patient and control, public and private clones were evaluated within the 100 most prevalent clones. A clone was defined as Susac-specific if it was absent from the healthy and MS cohorts, from some 1,100 published viral clones and from other ImmuneACCESS disease sequences. TCRdb reworked the public reads: Q25 trimming with fastp, MiXCR clone assembly, productive beta chains retained. Each CDR3 protein appears once, grouped with its most common genes and DNA. The V and J calls come from TCRdb's annotation, not from the publication. For this sample the table gives 150,000 or so distinct CDR3 sequences, of which about 95% were detected only once. Of the sample, more than 0.14% falls within the top ten clones.

Counted from cysteine to phenylalanine, this CDR3 has 14 amino acids. CDR3 DNA is the only sequence kept; it has 42 bases, read in frame from the first base. V is pared back by 5 bases and J by 0 bases, with 12 bases lying between the germline termini. CDR1 DFQATT and CDR2 SNEGSKA were looked up in the germline V gene (reference sequence). The chain employs TRBV20-1 and TRBJ2-3; the D gene is unclear. This TCR was recovered from a human donor with Susac syndrome. Sequencing was carried out using CD4+ T cells from PBMCs. The CDR3 region reads CSAYSATSTDTQYF. At the DNA level, the sequence is TGCAGTGCTTACTCAGCAACTAGCACAGATACGCAGTATTTT.